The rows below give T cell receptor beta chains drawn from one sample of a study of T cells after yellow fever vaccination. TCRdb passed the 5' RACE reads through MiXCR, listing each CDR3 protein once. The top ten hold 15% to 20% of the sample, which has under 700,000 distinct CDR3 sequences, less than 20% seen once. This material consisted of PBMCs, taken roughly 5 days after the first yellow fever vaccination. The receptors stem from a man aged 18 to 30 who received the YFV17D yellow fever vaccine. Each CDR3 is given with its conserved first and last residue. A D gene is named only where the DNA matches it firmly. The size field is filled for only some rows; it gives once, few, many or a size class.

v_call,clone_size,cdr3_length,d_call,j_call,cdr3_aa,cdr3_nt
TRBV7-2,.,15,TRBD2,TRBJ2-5,CASSLEAGGEETQYF,TGTGCCAGCAGCTTAGAAGCGGGGGGAGAAGAGACCCAGTACTTC
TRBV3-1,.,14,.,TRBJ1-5,CASSQVWEDQPQHF,TGTGCCAGCAGCCAAGTTTGGGAAGATCAGCCCCAGCATTTT
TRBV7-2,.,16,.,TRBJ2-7,CASSLALAPAAYEQYF,TGTGCCAGCAGCTTAGCACTCGCCCCCGCCGCCTACGAGCAGTACTTC
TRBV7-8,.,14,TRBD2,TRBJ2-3,CASSLRTSGDTQYF,TGTGCCAGCAGCTTAAGGACTAGCGGGGATACGCAGTATTTT
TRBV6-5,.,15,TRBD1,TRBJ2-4,CASSYPDRGRDIQYF,TGTGCCAGCAGTTACCCGGACAGGGGAAGAGACATTCAGTACTTC
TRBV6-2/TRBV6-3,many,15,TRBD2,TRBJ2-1,CASSPLAGEYNEQFF,TGTGCCAGCAGTCCTCTAGCGGGGGAGTACAATGAGCAGTTCTTC
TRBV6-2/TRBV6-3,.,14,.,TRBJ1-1,CASSYGRVLAEAFF,TGTGCCAGCAGTTACGGGCGCGTACTCGCTGAAGCTTTCTTT
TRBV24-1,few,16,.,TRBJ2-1,CATSDLLSINLPEQFF,TGTGCCACCAGTGATTTGCTAAGTATCAACCTCCCGGAGCAGTTCTTC
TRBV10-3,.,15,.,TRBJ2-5,CAISEPGEGQETQYF,TGTGCCATCAGTGAGCCGGGGGAAGGCCAAGAGACCCAGTACTTC
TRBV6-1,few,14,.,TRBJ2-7,CASSVLPGHYEQYF,TGTGCCAGCAGTGTTCTGCCCGGACACTACGAGCAGTACTTC
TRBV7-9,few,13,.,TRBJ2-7,CASSLMAGYEQYF,TGTGCCAGCAGCTTGATGGCGGGCTACGAGCAGTACTTC
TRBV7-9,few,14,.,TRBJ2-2,CASSFATGTGELFF,TGTGCCAGCAGCTTCGCCACAGGGACCGGGGAGCTGTTTTTT
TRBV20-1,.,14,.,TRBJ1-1,CSARPTTPNTEAFF,TGCAGTGCTAGACCCACCACTCCAAACACTGAAGCTTTCTTT
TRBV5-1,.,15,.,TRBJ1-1,CASSLATSLNTEAFF,TGCGCCAGCAGCTTGGCCACCAGCCTGAACACTGAAGCTTTCTTT
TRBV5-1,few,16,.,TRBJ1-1,CASSLGTSAMNTEAFF,TGCGCCAGCAGCTTGGGTACGTCTGCCATGAACACTGAAGCTTTCTTT
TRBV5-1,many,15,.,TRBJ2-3,CASSLEGRVTDTQYF,TGCGCCAGCAGCTTGGAGGGCAGGGTCACAGATACGCAGTATTTT
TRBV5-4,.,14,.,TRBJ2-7,CASSPEVNEDEQYF,TGTGCCAGCAGCCCGGAGGTCAATGAGGACGAGCAGTACTTC
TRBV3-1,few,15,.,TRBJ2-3,CASSQEADSTDTQYF,TGTGCCAGCAGCCAAGAGGCAGATAGCACAGATACGCAGTATTTT
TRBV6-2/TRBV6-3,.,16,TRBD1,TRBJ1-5,CASSRTGGLVNQPQHF,TGTGCCAGCAGCCGGACAGGGGGCTTGGTGAATCAGCCCCAGCATTTT
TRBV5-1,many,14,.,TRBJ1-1,CASSSGQPNTEAFF,TGCGCCAGCAGCTCCGGACAGCCGAACACTGAAGCTTTCTTT
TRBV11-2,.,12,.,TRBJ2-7,CASSFTLAEQYF,TGTGCCAGCAGCTTTACATTGGCCGAGCAGTACTTC
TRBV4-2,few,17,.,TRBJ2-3,CASSPAGGSTDTDTQYF,TGTGCCAGCAGCCCCGCCGGCGGATCGACCGATACAGATACGCAGTATTTT
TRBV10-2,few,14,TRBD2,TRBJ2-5,CASSVGGEVETQYF,TGCGCCAGCAGTGTGGGAGGGGAGGTGGAGACCCAGTACTTC
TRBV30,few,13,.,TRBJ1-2,CAWSVQASYGYTF,TGTGCCTGGAGTGTACAAGCCTCCTATGGCTACACCTTC
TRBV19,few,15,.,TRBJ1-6,CASSAPGARWAPLHF,TGTGCCAGTAGTGCCCCCGGGGCCAGATGGGCACCCCTCCACTTT
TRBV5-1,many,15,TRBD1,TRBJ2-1,CASSLEAGGYNEQFF,TGCGCCAGCAGCTTGGAGGCAGGGGGCTACAATGAGCAGTTCTTC
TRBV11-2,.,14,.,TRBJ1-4,CASRAGVRGEKLFF,TGTGCCAGCAGAGCGGGCGTTAGGGGTGAAAAACTGTTTTTT
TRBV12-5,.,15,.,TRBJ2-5,CASGFRGRFQETQYF,TGTGCTAGTGGTTTCAGGGGAAGGTTCCAAGAGACCCAGTACTTC